These 9 T cell receptor beta chains originate from one sample sequenced in a study of identical twins. Using its own MiXCR run on the 5' RACE reads, TCRdb lists one record per CDR3 protein. The sample carries around 690,000 distinct CDR3 sequences, 21% recorded once. The same data also contributed to another study, on T cells expressing NK-cell markers.

Sequencing was performed on PBMCs. Source of these receptors: a woman in her late teens or twenties in good health.

Only a few counts were recorded for this clonotype. Compared with germline, one end of the junction differs, possibly owing to a read error. This chain uses TRBV15 with TRBJ2-2, with a tentative D call TRBD2 (5 bases). CDR1 is LNHNV and CDR2 is YYDKDF in the germline V gene (reference sequence). The CDR3 has 16 amino acids. The CDR3: CATSRDRVGGTRELFF. In DNA form, the CDR3 reads TGTGCCACCAGCAGAGATCGGGTTGGAGGCACCCGGGAGCTGTTTTTT.

This chain links TRBV29-1 with TRBJ1-2, with D hard to call. Germline CDR1 and CDR2: SQVTM and ANQGSEA. The germline V and J ends were trimmed by 3 bases and 1 base, with 6 bases remaining between them. The CDR3 extends over 12 amino acids. This CDR3 reads CSVDSYNYGYTF. The CDR3 region has the DNA TGCAGCGTTGATAGTTATAACTATGGCTACACCTTC.

V usage is TRBV9 and J usage is TRBJ2-7; tentatively, D is TRBD2 (5 bases). Trimming stripped 0 bases from V and 6 bases from J, with 7 bases between. The CDR3 has 12 residues. Germline loops: CDR1 SGDLS, CDR2 YYNGEE. In DNA form, the CDR3 reads TGTGCCAGCAGCGTAGGTCGGGGCGAGCAGTACTTC. This encodes CASSVGRGEQYF.

In this sample, this clonotype turned up many times. V and J are TRBV12-3 or TRBV12-4 and TRBJ2-5, with unresolved D. Trimming left V 4 bases short and J 5 bases short, with 8 bases between. CDR3 length: 12 residues. CDR3 in DNA: TGTGCCAGCAGTTCGTCCATGGAGACCCAGTACTTC. It codes for CASSSSMETQYF.

This chain uses TRBV4-3 with TRBJ2-3; no firm D call. Germline V gene data show CDR1 as LGHNA and CDR2 as YSLEER. The CDR3 runs to 15 residues. The ends were cut back, 1 base at V and 6 bases at J, with 14 bases in the middle. CDR3 nucleotide sequence: TGCGCCAGCAGCCAAGGTCCCCAGTCGTGGGATACGCAGTATTTT. Its protein is CASSQGPQSWDTQYF.

This clonotype was found a few times. This chain connects TRBV29-1 to TRBJ2-2, with D perhaps TRBD1 (6 bases). The V gene's germline CDR1 is SQVTM and CDR2 ANQGSEA. Trimming took 6 bases from V and 1 from J, leaving 9 bases between them. The CDR3 is 13 residues long. CDR3 nucleotide sequence: TGCAGCGTCGGGACACTGAACACCGGGGAGCTGTTTTTT. Translation gives CSVGTLNTGELFF.

V gene TRBV27 combines with J gene TRBJ2-1; tentative D call: TRBD1 (6 bases). Germline CDR1 and CDR2: MNHEY and SMNVEV (reference sequence). V was trimmed by 6 bases and J by 7 bases, leaving 16 bases between them. The CDR3 spans 14 residues. The CDR3, as DNA: TGTGCCAGCAGACTGGCAGGGGTCGGTAATGAGCAGTTCTTC. Its translation is CASRLAGVGNEQFF.

This clonotype was counted at least ten times. The CDR3 loop is CSARPSFYEQYF. In DNA, the CDR3 is TGCAGTGCTAGGCCGAGCTTCTACGAGCAGTACTTC. The V gene is TRBV20-1, the J gene TRBJ2-7; D is uncertain. Trimming shortened V by 3 bases and J by 3 bases, and 9 bases separated the two germline ends. Germline V gene sequence: CDR1 DFQATT, CDR2 SNEGSKA (reference sequence). This CDR3 has 12 residues.

The V and J genes are TRBV7-7 and TRBJ2-3; 15 positions match TRBD2. The V and J ends lost 6 bases and 4 bases, in that order; junction bases with no gene match: 8. The CDR3 covers 17 residues. Germline CDR1 is SSHAT and CDR2 is FNYEAQ (reference sequence). The CDR3 loop reads CASSPRTSGRAADTQYF. The DNA of the CDR3 is TGTGCCAGCAGTCCTCGGACTAGCGGGAGGGCCGCAGATACGCAGTATTTT.